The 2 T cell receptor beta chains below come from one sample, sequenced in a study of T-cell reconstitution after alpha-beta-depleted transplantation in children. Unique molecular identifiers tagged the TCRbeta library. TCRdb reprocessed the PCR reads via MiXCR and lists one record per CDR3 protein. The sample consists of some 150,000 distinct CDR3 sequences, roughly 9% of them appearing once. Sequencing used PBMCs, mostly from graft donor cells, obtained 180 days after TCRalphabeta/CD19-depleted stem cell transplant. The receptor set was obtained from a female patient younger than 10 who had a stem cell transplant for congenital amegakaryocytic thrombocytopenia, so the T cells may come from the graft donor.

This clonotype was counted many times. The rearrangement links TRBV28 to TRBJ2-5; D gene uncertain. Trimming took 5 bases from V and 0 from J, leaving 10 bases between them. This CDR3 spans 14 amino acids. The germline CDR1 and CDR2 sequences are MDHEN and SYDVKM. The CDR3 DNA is TGTGCCAGCAGTAAAGGGCGCTACCAAGAGACCCAGTACTTC. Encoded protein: CASSKGRYQETQYF.

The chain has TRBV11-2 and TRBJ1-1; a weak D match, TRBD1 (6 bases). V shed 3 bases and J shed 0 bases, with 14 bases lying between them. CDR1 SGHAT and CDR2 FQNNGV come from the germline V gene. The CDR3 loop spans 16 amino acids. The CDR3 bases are TGTGCCAGCAGCTTCCATCCGGGACACCTGAACACTGAAGCTTTCTTT. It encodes CASSFHPGHLNTEAFF.